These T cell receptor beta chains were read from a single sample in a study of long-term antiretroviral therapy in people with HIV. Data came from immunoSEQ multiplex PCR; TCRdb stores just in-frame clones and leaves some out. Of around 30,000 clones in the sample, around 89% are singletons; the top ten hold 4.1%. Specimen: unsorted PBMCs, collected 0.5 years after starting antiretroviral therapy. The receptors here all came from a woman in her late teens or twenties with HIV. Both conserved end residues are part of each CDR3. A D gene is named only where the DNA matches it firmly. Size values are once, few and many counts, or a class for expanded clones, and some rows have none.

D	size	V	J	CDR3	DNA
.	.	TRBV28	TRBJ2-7	CASSPPAGSGHYEQYF	TGTGCCAGCAGTCCCCCGGCAGGGAGCGGCCACTACGAGCAGTACTTC
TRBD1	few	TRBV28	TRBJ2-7	CASSLWGDSSYEQYF	TGTGCCAGCAGTTTATGGGGGGACAGCTCCTACGAGCAGTACTTC
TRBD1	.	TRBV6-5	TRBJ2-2	CASSSGQGGAGELFF	TGTGCCAGCAGTTCCGGACAGGGGGGGGCCGGGGAGCTGTTTTTT
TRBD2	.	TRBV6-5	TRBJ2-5	CASSYTSVPGETQYF	TGTGCCAGCAGTTACACTAGCGTACCTGGGGAGACCCAGTACTTC
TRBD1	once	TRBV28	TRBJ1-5	CASSSHRGHSNQPQHF	TGTGCCAGCAGTTCACACAGGGGACATAGCAATCAGCCCCAGCATTTT
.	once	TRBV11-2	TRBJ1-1	CASSLGTNTEAFF	TGTGCCAGCAGCTTAGGCACGAACACTGAAGCTTTCTTT
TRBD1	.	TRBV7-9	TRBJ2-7	CASSLEGGTGSYEQYF	TGTGCCAGCAGCTTAGAAGGCGGGACAGGCTCCTACGAGCAGTACTTC
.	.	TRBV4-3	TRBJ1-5	CASSQDGEQPQHF	TGCGCCAGCAGCCAAGACGGCGAGCAGCCCCAGCATTTT
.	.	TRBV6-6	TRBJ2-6	CASRPAMTGANVLTF	TGTGCCAGCAGGCCCGCAATGACTGGGGCCAACGTCCTGACTTTC
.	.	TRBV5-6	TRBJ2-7	CASSSGGWQYF	TGTGCCAGCAGCTCGGGCGGCTGGCAGTACTTC